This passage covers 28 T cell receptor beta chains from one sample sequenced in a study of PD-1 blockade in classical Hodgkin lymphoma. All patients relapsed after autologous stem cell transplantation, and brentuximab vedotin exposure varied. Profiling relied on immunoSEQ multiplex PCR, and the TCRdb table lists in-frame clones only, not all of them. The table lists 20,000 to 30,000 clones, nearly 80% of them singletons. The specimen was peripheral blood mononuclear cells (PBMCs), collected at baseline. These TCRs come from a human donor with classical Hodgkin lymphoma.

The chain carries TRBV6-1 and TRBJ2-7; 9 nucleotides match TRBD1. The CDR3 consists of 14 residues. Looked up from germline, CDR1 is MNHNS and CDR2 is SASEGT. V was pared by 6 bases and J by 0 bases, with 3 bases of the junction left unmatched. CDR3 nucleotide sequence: TGTGCCAGCAGCCGGGACAGGGACTCCTACGAGCAGTACTTC. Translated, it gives CASSRDRDSYEQYF.

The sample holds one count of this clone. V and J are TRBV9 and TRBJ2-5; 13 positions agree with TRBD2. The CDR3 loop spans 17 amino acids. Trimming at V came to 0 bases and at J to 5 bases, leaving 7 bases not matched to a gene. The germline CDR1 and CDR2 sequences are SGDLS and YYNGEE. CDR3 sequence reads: CASSVVSGTSGVETQYF. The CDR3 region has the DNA TGTGCCAGCAGCGTAGTTTCCGGGACTAGCGGGGTGGAGACCCAGTACTTC.

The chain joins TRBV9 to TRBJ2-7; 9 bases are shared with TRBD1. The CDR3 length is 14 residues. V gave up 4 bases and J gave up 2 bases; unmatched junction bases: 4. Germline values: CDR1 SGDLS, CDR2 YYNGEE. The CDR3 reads CASSPWDRAYEQYF. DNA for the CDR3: TGTGCCAGCAGCCCCTGGGACAGGGCCTACGAGCAGTACTTC.

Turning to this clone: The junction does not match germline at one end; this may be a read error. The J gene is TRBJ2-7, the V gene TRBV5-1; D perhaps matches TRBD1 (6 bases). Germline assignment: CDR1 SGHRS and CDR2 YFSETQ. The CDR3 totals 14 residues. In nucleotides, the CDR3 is TGCGCCAGCAGCTTGGCCGGGCAGGGGTCCTCTGTACGTTTC. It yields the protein CASSLAGQGSSVRF.

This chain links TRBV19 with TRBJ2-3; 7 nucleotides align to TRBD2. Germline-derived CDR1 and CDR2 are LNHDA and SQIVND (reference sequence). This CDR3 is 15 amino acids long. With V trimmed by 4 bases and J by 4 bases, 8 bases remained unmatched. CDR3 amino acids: CASSRGGYVSDTQYF. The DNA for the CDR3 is TGTGCCAGTAGTAGGGGGGGGTACGTTTCAGATACGCAGTATTTT.

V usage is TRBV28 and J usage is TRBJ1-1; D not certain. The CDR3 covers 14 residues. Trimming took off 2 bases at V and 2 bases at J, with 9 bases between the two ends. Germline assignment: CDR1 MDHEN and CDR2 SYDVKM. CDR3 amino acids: CASSLTAGNTEAFF. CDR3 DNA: TGTGCCAGCAGTTTAACGGCTGGTAACACTGAAGCTTTCTTT.

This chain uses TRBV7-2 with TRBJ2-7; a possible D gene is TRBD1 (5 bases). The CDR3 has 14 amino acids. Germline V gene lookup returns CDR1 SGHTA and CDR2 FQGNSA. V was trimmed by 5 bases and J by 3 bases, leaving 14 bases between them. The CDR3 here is CASSLDSLNYEQYF. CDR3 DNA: TGTGCCAGCAGCCTTGACAGTCTGAACTACGAGCAGTACTTC.

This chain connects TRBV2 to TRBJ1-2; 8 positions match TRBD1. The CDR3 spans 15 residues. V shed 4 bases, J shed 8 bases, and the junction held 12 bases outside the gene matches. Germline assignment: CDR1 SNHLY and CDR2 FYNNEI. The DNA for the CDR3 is TGTGCCAGCAGTGTGTTCAGGACAGGGACGGGCGGCTACACCTTC. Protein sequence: CASSVFRTGTGGYTF. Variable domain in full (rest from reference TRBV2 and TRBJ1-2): EPEVTQTPSHQVTQMGQEVILRCVPISNHLYFYWYRQILGQKVEFLVSFYNNEISEKSEIFDDQFSVERPDGSNFTLKIRSTKLEDSAMYFCASSVFRTGTGGYTFGSGTRLTVV.

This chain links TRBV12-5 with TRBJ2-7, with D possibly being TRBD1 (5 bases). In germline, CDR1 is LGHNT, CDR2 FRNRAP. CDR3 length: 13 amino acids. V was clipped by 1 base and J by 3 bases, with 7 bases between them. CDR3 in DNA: TGTGCTAGTGGTTTGGATGACAGCTACGAGCAGTACTTC. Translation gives CASGLDDSYEQYF.

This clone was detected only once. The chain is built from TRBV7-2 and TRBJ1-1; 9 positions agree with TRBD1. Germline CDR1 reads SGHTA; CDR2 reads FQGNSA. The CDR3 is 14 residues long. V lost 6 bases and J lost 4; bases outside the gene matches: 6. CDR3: CASSHRGPGTEAFF. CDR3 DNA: TGTGCCAGCAGTCACAGGGGGCCAGGCACTGAAGCTTTCTTT.

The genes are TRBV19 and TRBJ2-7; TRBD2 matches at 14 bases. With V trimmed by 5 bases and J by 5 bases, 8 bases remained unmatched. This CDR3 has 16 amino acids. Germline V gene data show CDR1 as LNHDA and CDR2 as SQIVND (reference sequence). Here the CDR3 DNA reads TGTGCCAGTAGTGTACAGACTAGCGGGGGGGCTCACGAGCAGTACTTC. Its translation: CASSVQTSGGAHEQYF.

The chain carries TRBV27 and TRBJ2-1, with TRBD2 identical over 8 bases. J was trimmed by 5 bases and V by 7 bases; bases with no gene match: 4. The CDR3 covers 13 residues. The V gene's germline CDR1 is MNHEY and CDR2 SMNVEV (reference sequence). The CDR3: CASTELADNEQFF. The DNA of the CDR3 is TGTGCCAGCACGGAACTAGCGGACAATGAGCAGTTCTTC.

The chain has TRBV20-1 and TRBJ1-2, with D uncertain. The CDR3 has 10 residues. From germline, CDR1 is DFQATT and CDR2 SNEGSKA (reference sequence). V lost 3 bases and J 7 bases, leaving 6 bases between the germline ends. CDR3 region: CSASLGGYTF. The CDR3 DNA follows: TGCAGTGCTAGTCTGGGTGGCTACACCTTC.

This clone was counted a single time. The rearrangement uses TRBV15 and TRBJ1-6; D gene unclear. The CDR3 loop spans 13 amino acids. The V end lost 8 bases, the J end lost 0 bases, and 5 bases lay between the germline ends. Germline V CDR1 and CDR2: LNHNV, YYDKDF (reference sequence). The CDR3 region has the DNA TGTGCCACCGCCAGCTCCTATAATTCACCCCTCCACTTT. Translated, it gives CATASSYNSPLHF.

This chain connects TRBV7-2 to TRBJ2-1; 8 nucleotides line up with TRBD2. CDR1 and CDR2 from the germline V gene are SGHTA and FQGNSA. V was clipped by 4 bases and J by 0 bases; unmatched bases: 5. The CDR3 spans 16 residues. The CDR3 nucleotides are TGTGCCAGCAGCTACAGCGGGGGAGGCTCCTACAATGAGCAGTTCTTC. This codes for CASSYSGGGSYNEQFF.

The CDR3 coding sequence is TGTGCCAGCAGTTACTCCGGGACAGGGCCCTACGAGCAGTACTTC. It translates to CASSYSGTGPYEQYF. The chain couples TRBV6-5 to TRBJ2-7; 9 nucleotides match TRBD1. J gave up 2 bases and V 0 bases, and 2 bases lay outside the gene matches. This CDR3 has 15 residues. CDR1 and CDR2 (germline): MNHEY, SVGAGI.

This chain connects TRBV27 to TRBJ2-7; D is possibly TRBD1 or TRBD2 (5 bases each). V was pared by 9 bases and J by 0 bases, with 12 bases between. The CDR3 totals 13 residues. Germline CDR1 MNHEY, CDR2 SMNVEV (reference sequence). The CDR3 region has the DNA TGTGCCAGTAGGGGACCGCCCTCCTACGAGCAGTACTTC. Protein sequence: CASRGPPSYEQYF.

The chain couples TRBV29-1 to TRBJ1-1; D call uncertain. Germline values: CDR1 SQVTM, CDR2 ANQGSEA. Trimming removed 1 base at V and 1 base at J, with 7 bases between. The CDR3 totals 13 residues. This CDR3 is CSVEAHPNTEAFF. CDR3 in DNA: TGCAGCGTTGAAGCACACCCGAACACTGAAGCTTTCTTT.

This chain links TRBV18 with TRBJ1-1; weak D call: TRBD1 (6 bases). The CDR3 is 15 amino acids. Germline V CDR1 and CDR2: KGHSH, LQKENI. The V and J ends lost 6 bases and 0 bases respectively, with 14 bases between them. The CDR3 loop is CASSLRGGVNTEAFF. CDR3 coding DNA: TGTGCCAGCTCTCTAAGGGGGGGGGTGAACACTGAAGCTTTCTTT.

DNA of the CDR3: TGTGCCAGCAACCGACCGGGCCCGAACACCGGGGAGCTGTTTTTT. The encoded protein is CASNRPGPNTGELFF. The V gene is TRBV5-6, the J gene TRBJ2-2; D remains unclear. The CDR3 consists of 15 residues. V was clipped by 6 bases and J by 0 bases, with 12 bases between them. Germline CDR1 is SGHDT and CDR2 is YYEEEE.

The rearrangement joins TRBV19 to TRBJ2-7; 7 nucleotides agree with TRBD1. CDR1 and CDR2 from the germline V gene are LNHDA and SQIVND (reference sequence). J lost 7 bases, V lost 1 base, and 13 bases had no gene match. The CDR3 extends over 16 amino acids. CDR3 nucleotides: TGTGCCAGTAGTATAGGAGGAAGGGGGCCATTCCGGGAGCAGTACTTC. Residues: CASSIGGRGPFREQYF.

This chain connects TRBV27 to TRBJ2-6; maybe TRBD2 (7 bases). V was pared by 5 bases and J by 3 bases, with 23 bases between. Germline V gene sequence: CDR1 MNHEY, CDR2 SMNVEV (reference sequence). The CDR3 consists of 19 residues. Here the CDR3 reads CASSPGGGARGVGANVLTF. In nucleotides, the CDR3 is TGTGCCAGCAGTCCCGGAGGGGGGGCGAGGGGCGTTGGGGCCAACGTCCTGACTTTC.

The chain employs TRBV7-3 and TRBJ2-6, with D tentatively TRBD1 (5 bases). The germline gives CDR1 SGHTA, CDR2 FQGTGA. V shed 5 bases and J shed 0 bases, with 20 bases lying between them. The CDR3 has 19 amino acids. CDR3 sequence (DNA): TGTGCCAGCAGCCAGGAAAGGGGCGGTACCTACTCTGGGGCCAACGTCCTGACTTTC. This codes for CASSQERGGTYSGANVLTF.

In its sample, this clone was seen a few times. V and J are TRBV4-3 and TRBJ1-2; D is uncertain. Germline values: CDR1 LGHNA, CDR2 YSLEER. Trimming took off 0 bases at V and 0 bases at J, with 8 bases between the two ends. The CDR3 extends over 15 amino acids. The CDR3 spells CASSQDDTTNYGYTF. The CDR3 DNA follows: TGCGCCAGCAGCCAAGATGACACTACTAACTATGGCTACACCTTC.

The CDR3 nucleotides read TGTGCCAGCAGTCATAAGGGCTCCTCTGGAAACACCATATATTTT. It specifies CASSHKGSSGNTIYF. The chain links TRBV6-1 to TRBJ1-3; D is uncertain. There are 15 residues in the CDR3. CDR1 is MNHNS and CDR2 is SASEGT in the germline V gene. V lost 5 bases and J lost 0, with 11 bases in between.

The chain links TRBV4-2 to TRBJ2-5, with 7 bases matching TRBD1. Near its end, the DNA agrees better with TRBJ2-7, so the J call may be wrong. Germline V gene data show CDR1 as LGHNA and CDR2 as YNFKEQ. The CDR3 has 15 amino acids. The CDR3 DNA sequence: TGTGCCAGCAGCCAAGTACAACAGGGGCCCTACGAGCAGTACTTC. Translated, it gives CASSQVQQGPYEQYF.

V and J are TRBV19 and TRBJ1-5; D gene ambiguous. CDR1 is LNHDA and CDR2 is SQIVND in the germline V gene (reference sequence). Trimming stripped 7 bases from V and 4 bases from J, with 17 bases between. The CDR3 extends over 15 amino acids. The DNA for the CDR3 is TGTGCCAGTATTAGTCGTAAGGGATTAAATCAGCCCCAGCATTTT. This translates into CASISRKGLNQPQHF.

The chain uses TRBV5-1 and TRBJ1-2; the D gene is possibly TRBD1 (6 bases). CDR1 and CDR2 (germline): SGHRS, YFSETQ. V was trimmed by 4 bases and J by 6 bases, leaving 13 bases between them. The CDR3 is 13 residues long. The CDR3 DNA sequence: TGCGCCAGCAGCCCACAGGGTTGGAATGGCTACACCTTC. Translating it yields CASSPQGWNGYTF.